Listed below are T cell receptor beta chains from one sample, sequenced in a study of Ad26.COV2.S vaccination and SARS-CoV-2 variants. Some clones are missing from TCRdb's copy, which holds only in-frame ones; the method was immunoSEQ multiplex PCR. The sample lists roughly 350,000 clones, roughly 91% occurring once. The sequencing used peripheral blood, collected in a trial of Ad26.COV2.S vaccine versus placebo. The receptors were gathered from a person aged 18 to 65 who received the Ad26.COV2.S COVID-19 vaccine or a placebo. Both conserved end residues are part of each CDR3. The D gene is left open where the match is weak. Size is stated for part of the rows, as once, few or many counts, or as a class when the clone is expanded.

.	.	TRBJ1-2	TRBV6-5	CASGQGRQIGYTF	TGTGCCAGCGGGCAAGGGAGACAGATTGGCTACACCTTC
TRBD1	.	TRBJ1-6	TRBV6-1	CASSEMGQGGSPLHF	TGTGCCAGCAGTGAAATGGGACAGGGGGGCTCACCCCTCCACTTT
.	.	TRBJ2-1	TRBV12-3/TRBV12-4	CASSMVFYNEQFF	TGTGCCAGCAGTATGGTCTTTTACAATGAGCAGTTCTTC
.	few	TRBJ2-1	TRBV24-1	CATSETPGSSYNEQFF	TGTGCCACCAGTGAGACCCCAGGGAGCTCCTACAATGAGCAGTTCTTC
TRBD1	.	TRBJ1-6	TRBV2	CASSSQGLRSPLHF	TGTGCCAGCAGTTCACAGGGGCTTAGGTCACCCCTCCACTTT
.	.	TRBJ2-7	TRBV30	CAWSSTGAFFHEQYF	TGTGCCTGGAGCTCTACGGGAGCCTTTTTCCACGAGCAGTACTTC
.	.	TRBJ1-2	TRBV5-1	CASSFGGAYGYTF	TGCGCCAGCAGCTTTGGGGGGGCCTATGGCTACACCTTC
TRBD2	.	TRBJ2-1	TRBV28	CASSRSAGVGEQFF	TGTGCCAGCAGTCGATCAGCGGGAGTGGGTGAGCAGTTCTTC
.	.	TRBJ2-7	TRBV2	CASNAARGAPEQYF	TGTGCCAGCAATGCTGCCCGGGGGGCGCCCGAGCAGTACTTC
TRBD2	.	TRBJ2-1	TRBV4-3	CASSQKTSGAHEQFF	TGCGCCAGCAGCCAAAAGACTAGCGGGGCCCATGAGCAGTTCTTC
.	once	TRBJ2-7	TRBV1	CTSRDEREAGLAYEQYF	TGCACCAGCAGGGACGAGAGGGAAGCGGGGCTAGCCTACGAGCAGTACTTC
.	.	TRBJ2-5	TRBV4-2	CASSQEWGETQYF	TGTGCCAGCAGCCAAGAGTGGGGAGAGACCCAGTACTTC
TRBD1	.	TRBJ1-2	TRBV12-3/TRBV12-4	CASSRQGWGYTF	TGTGCCAGCAGTAGACAGGGCTGGGGCTACACCTTC
.	.	TRBJ1-5	TRBV28	CASSFGGGGNQPQHF	TGTGCCAGCAGTTTCGGGGGGGGTGGCAATCAGCCCCAGCATTTT
.	.	TRBJ2-5	TRBV5-4	CASSPLQGQETQYF	TGTGCCAGCAGCCCCCTCCAGGGGCAAGAGACCCAGTACTTC
.	few	TRBJ2-2	TRBV7-2	CASSPTLYSSQGRTGELFF	TGTGCCAGCAGCCCAACCCTGTACAGTTCTCAAGGTCGTACCGGGGAGCTGTTTTTT
.	.	TRBJ1-2	TRBV6-5	CASSYLDSPYGYTF	TGTGCCAGCAGTTACTTGGACAGTCCCTATGGCTACACCTTC
.	.	TRBJ1-2	TRBV11-2	CASSLDPGRGYGYTF	TGTGCCAGCAGCTTAGACCCGGGACGAGGCTATGGCTACACCTTC
.	.	TRBJ1-6	TRBV18	CASSPDRLTFNSPLHF	TGTGCCAGCTCACCCGACAGACTAACATTCAATTCACCCCTCCACTTT
TRBD2	.	TRBJ2-3	TRBV11-3	CASSEGLAGSTDTQYF	TGTGCCAGCAGCGAGGGACTAGCGGGGAGCACAGATACGCAGTATTTT
.	once	TRBJ1-1	TRBV12-3/TRBV12-4	CASSSGTEAFF	TGTGCCAGCAGTTCCGGCACTGAAGCTTTCTTT
TRBD1	.	TRBJ1-2	TRBV24-1	CATSDPDRGYGYTF	TGTGCCACCAGTGATCCGGACAGGGGTTATGGCTACACCTTC
.	.	TRBJ1-3	TRBV5-1	CASSLSQGPGNTIYF	TGCGCCAGCAGCTTGTCACAGGGACCTGGAAACACCATATATTTT
TRBD2	.	TRBJ2-3	TRBV7-8	CASSWEPSGTRDTDTQYF	TGTGCCAGCAGCTGGGAACCTAGCGGGACCAGAGACACAGATACGCAGTATTTT
.	.	TRBJ1-6	TRBV6-2/TRBV6-3	CASSFHGQRSYNSPLHF	TGTGCCAGCAGTTTCCATGGACAGAGATCCTATAATTCACCCCTCCACTTT
.	.	TRBJ2-1	TRBV7-9	CASSQGGGSYNEQFF	TGTGCCAGCAGTCAGGGTGGAGGATCCTACAATGAGCAGTTCTTC
TRBD2	.	TRBJ2-1	TRBV19	CASSVGLAGGNEQFF	TGTGCCAGTAGTGTGGGACTAGCGGGAGGGAATGAGCAGTTCTTC
.	.	TRBJ1-4	TRBV5-6	CASSFYRVETNEKLFF	TGTGCCAGCAGCTTCTACAGGGTTGAAACTAATGAAAAACTGTTTTTT
.	.	TRBJ2-7	TRBV10-1	CASSESGQRLSEQYF	TGCGCCAGCAGTGAGTCGGGGCAGCGACTTTCCGAGCAGTACTTC
.	.	TRBJ1-1	TRBV7-5	CARSYQANTEAFF	TGTGCCAGAAGTTATCAGGCGAACACTGAAGCTTTCTTT
.	once	TRBJ2-7	TRBV18	CASSPRDGPYEQYF	TGTGCCAGCTCACCACGGGACGGGCCCTACGAGCAGTACTTC
TRBD1	.	TRBJ2-3	TRBV10-3	CAISPGTGSTDTQYF	TGTGCCATCAGTCCCGGGACAGGGTCGACAGATACGCAGTATTTT
.	.	TRBJ1-1	TRBV7-9	CATGHRNTEAFF	TGTGCCACGGGACACCGAAACACTGAAGCTTTCTTT
TRBD1	.	TRBJ1-1	TRBV3-1/TRBV3-2	CASSPSTGVNTEAFF	TGTGCCAGCAGCCCTTCGACAGGGGTGAACACTGAAGCTTTCTTT
.	.	TRBJ2-2	TRBV30	CAWRMDNPGELFF	TGTGCCTGGAGAATGGACAACCCCGGGGAGCTGTTTTTT
TRBD1	few	TRBJ1-2	TRBV9	CASSEKDRGQGGYTF	TGTGCCAGCAGCGAGAAGGACAGGGGGCAAGGAGGCTACACCTTC